Listed here are 13 T cell receptor beta chains from one sample, sequenced in a study of T cells in Graves' hyperthyroidism and ophthalmopathy. The investigators amplified TCR beta CDR3 regions from RNA transcripts. The HTBI set primed first-round TCR CDR3 RT-PCR. One entry per CDR3 protein results from TCRdb running MiXCR on the multiplex PCR reads. The sample has roughly 380,000 distinct CDR3 sequences; 13% are singletons. The sequenced sample was blood. The receptors here all came from a man younger than 40 with Graves' hyperthyroidism that later progressed to Graves' ophthalmopathy.

This clonotype was seen ten or more times. V usage is TRBV2 and J usage is TRBJ2-5; 9 bases agree with TRBD1. V lost 4 bases, J lost 5 bases, and 5 bases stayed unmatched. The CDR3 length is 14 residues. CDR1 and CDR2 from the germline V gene are SNHLY and FYNNEI. The CDR3 nucleotides are TGTGCCAGCAGTGTGGACAGGGGATGGGAGACCCAGTACTTC. Its protein product is CASSVDRGWETQYF.

This chain joins TRBV6-5 and TRBJ2-5; maybe TRBD2 (6 bases). This CDR3 contains 14 residues. The ends were cut back, 2 bases at V and 8 bases at J, with 15 bases in the middle. The germline V gene encodes CDR1 MNHEY and CDR2 SVGAGI. CDR3 region: CASSYGREPHTQYF. Written as DNA, the CDR3 is TGTGCCAGCAGTTACGGGCGGGAACCTCACACCCAGTACTTC.

This clonotype was observed at least ten times. The V call is TRBV7-9, the J call TRBJ1-6; 9 positions match TRBD1. Unmatched junction bases numbered 7, after V lost 3 bases and J lost 7 bases. The CDR3 has 16 amino acids. CDR1 and CDR2 from the germline V gene are SEHNR and FQNEAQ (reference sequence). The CDR3 bases are TGTGCCAGCAGCTTCCGGGACAGGGCCTTGAATTCACCCCTCCACTTT. Its protein is CASSFRDRALNSPLHF.

A few counts support this clonotype. This clone may be a read error of a much larger clone one base away. The chain couples TRBV7-9 to TRBJ2-7, with 7 bases that match TRBD1. The CDR3 covers 15 residues. Germline CDR1 and CDR2: SEHNR and FQNEAQ (reference sequence). V dropped 8 bases and J dropped 5; count of bases not matched to a gene: 15. The CDR3 DNA sequence: TGTGCCAGCGGATCCGACAGGGCGGTTTTAGACGAGCAGTACTTC. Translated, it gives CASGSDRAVLDEQYF.

The gene calls are TRBV19 and TRBJ2-2; possibly TRBD1 for D (6 bases). Trimming took off 5 bases at V and 7 bases at J, with 17 bases between the two ends. The CDR3 consists of 15 residues. CDR1 is LNHDA, CDR2 SQIVND, per germline (reference sequence). The CDR3 spells CASSPYGQLFGELFF. The CDR3 DNA is TGTGCCAGTAGTCCCTATGGACAGCTTTTCGGGGAGCTGTTTTTT.

This clonotype appeared many times. The chain uses TRBV27 and TRBJ2-7; maybe TRBD1 (5 bases). Germline V gene sequence: CDR1 MNHEY, CDR2 SMNVEV (reference sequence). The CDR3 runs to 13 residues. V was shortened by 0 bases and J by 4 bases, with 7 bases between the two germline ends. CDR3 nucleotide sequence: TGTGCCAGCAGTTTATCAGGGGTGTACGAGCAGTACTTC. It codes for CASSLSGVYEQYF.

V is TRBV4-1 and J is TRBJ1-5, with 8 bases fitting TRBD1. Germline loops: CDR1 MGHRA, CDR2 YSYEKL. V gave up 0 bases and J gave up 7 bases; unmatched junction bases: 8. CDR3 length equals 16 residues. The CDR3 coding sequence is TGCGCCAGCAGCCAAGATCCCAGGACAGGGAAACAGCCCCAGCATTTT. It encodes CASSQDPRTGKQPQHF.

The table lists this clonotype with many counts. The genes are TRBV6-5 and TRBJ2-7, with D possibly being TRBD2 (6 bases). Germline V gene data show CDR1 as MNHEY and CDR2 as SVGAGI. V gave up 2 bases and J gave up 4 bases, with 9 bases separating them. The CDR3 totals 13 residues. CDR3 amino acids: CASSYEGGYEQYF. Here the CDR3 DNA reads TGTGCCAGCAGTTACGAGGGAGGATACGAGCAGTACTTC.

This clonotype was seen only a few times. The chain's CDR3 is CAWKFPGANVLTF. In DNA, the CDR3 is TGTGCCTGGAAGTTCCCTGGGGCCAACGTCCTGACTTTC. The V gene is TRBV30, the J gene TRBJ2-6; D gene ambiguous. The V gene's germline CDR1 is GTSNPN and CDR2 SVGIG (reference sequence). CDR3 size: 13 residues. Trimming removed 4 bases from V and 2 bases from J, with 6 bases in between.

This chain links TRBV18 with TRBJ2-3; maybe TRBD1 (6 bases). The CDR3 length is 15 residues. V lost 3 bases and J 5 bases, leaving 15 bases between the germline ends. CDR1 and CDR2 (germline): KGHSH, LQKENI. The CDR3 region is CASSPAGVPGDTQYF. In nucleotides, the CDR3 is TGTGCCAGCTCACCGGCAGGGGTACCGGGAGATACGCAGTATTTT.

This clonotype has a count of ten or more. V usage is TRBV14 and J usage is TRBJ1-2; TRBD1 aligns across 7 bases. Germline CDR1 SGHDN, CDR2 FVKESK. CDR3 length: 15 residues. Trimming removed 4 bases from V and 6 bases from J; junction bases left unmatched: 11. CDR3 amino acids: CASSLVQGELDGYTF. The CDR3 DNA sequence: TGTGCCAGCAGCCTCGTCCAGGGGGAGTTGGATGGCTACACCTTC.

Concerning this clonotype itself: The junction does not match germline at one end; this may be a read error. The chain combines TRBV6-1 with TRBJ1-1, with a tentative D call TRBD1 (5 bases). CDR3 length: 20 residues. The V gene's germline CDR1 is MNHNS and CDR2 SASEGT. This chain's CDR3 is CGSSEVRSGDPFITNTEAFF. CDR3 DNA: TGTGGCAGCAGTGAAGTCAGGTCGGGGGACCCCTTTATTACGAACACTGAAGCTTTCTTT.

This clonotype was counted at least ten times. This chain uses TRBV12-5 with TRBJ2-1; 10 nucleotides match TRBD2. Germline-derived CDR1 and CDR2 are LGHNT and FRNRAP. The CDR3 runs to 14 residues. Trimming cost V 6 bases and J 5 bases; bases outside gene matches: 4. CDR3 protein: CASGSGLANNEQFF. The DNA of the CDR3 is TGTGCTAGTGGGTCGGGACTAGCGAACAATGAGCAGTTCTTC. Based on the CDR3 plus reference TRBV12-5 and TRBJ2-1, the full variable domain is DARVTQTPRHKVTEMGQEVTMRCQPILGHNTVFWYRQTMMQGLELLAYFRNRAPLDDSGMPKDRFSAEMPDATLATLKIQPSEPRDSAVYFCASGSGLANNEQFFGPGTRLTVL.